This is a list of T cell receptor beta chains from one sample in a study of blood T cell repertoires in COVID-19. Profiling relied on immunoSEQ multiplex PCR, and the TCRdb table lists in-frame clones only, not all of them. Of 140,000 or so clones in the sample, around 80% were seen once. Sequencing used PBMCs or T cells enriched from blood (not recorded which). These receptor sequences come from a woman under 30 who had been exposed to COVID-19. Both conserved end residues are trimmed from each CDR3.

v_call cdr3_aa
TRBV9 ASSVGLVTYQETQY
TRBV6-5 ASSYRGQGAYEQY
TRBV19 ASSIIAGDYNEQF
TRBV5-1 ASASRSTKNTEAF
TRBV9 ASSVGGQGVRAEQY
TRBV3-1/TRBV3-2 ASSQSRGHNEQF
TRBV10-2 ASSESGGEAAYNEQF
TRBV5-1 ASSSDRNTGELF
TRBV27 ASSLITEMNTEAF
TRBV18 ASKDNSGSRYNEQF
TRBV10-3 AISEGPSWQVEF
TRBV7-9 ASSRFGQGAVEAF
TRBV30 AWSLTGNTEAF
TRBV28 ASSPRSGFTYNEQF
TRBV7-9 ASSLMGLEYNEQF
TRBV3-1/TRBV3-2 ASSLMDREAGTQY
TRBV24-1 ATHHGREQF
TRBV11-3 ASSARGSGGRTEAF
TRBV9 ASSLGLDWDSNEQF
TRBV2 ASTKLAPADTQY
TRBV7-9 ASNDLGTSGTIETQY
TRBV19 ASRLAGGPGELF
TRBV18 ASSPGTGEYSNQPQH
TRBV7-8 ASSLGTSETQY
TRBV6-5 ASSYSVGLAGVEQY
TRBV9 ASSEGGTGGFNSPLH
TRBV7-2 ASSWTSGRDNEQF
TRBV2 ASRAGTGGGNTIY
TRBV2 ASRGRQGLYDSGYT
TRBV11-2 ASSFVGFGANVLT
TRBV19 ASSRTRDSYLYEQY
TRBV20-1 SASILDPQGEQF
TRBV2 ASRLGLAGGHEQY
TRBV14 ASSQVGGETQY
TRBV7-9 ASSFAGNNEKLF
TRBV14 ASSLGETTNEKLF
TRBV7-9 ASSTVGGNTGELF
TRBV7-9 ASSLEGDRGSSYEQY
TRBV7-9 ASTRQGANSPLH
TRBV5-1 ASSLDVGTGYGYT
TRBV29-1 SAATSGFGYT
TRBV30 AWSRERGSTEAF
TRBV27 ASSRLDKSSGNTIY
TRBV25-1 ASSGETGYSPLH